The text below deals with one TCR beta chain. Its binding antigen is unknown. Base qualities are not at hand, and no much larger clone is one base apart. This sample was taken from a study of OX40 agonist ivuxolimab in advanced cancers. About the study as a whole: Ivuxolimab was a fully human IgG2 agonistic monoclonal antibody targeting the costimulatory receptor OX40 (CD134). Intravenous ivuxolimab was administered to patients every 2 weeks at six dose levels: 0.01, 0.1, 0.3, 1.5, 3 and 10 mg/kg. Of the roughly 53 patients in dose escalation, some 20 had hepatocellular carcinoma, some 15 had melanoma, 9 had renal cell carcinoma and 9 had head and neck cancer. In the dose-escalation cohort, around four fifths of patients were male, and the mean age was roughly 60 years, with a range of 23 to 79. Patients were allowed to have had prior anti-PD-1, anti-PD-L1 or anti-CTLA-4 therapy, and around 37% of the dose-escalation patients had previously received checkpoint inhibitors. Partial responses occurred in three dose-escalation patients, of whom one had hepatocellular carcinoma and two had cutaneous melanoma. Peripheral TCRbeta sequencing aimed to test whether ivuxolimab altered TCR sequence diversity and caused clonal T-cell expansion. The paper describes the monotherapy dose-escalation part (N of about 54 patients) of the phase I trial of ivuxolimab.

Genomic DNA was isolated from the sorted cells so that the TCRbeta CDR3 region could be sequenced. The immunoSEQ Assay was used to sequence the TCRbeta CDR3 regions. TCRdb obtained this table from immuneACCESS and retained in-frame rearrangements with V and J assigned. These tables miss some clones; where compared with another copy, unresolved V genes account for less than half of the shortfall, and the remainder is unexplained. The sample table records approximately 46,000 clones; over 75% of these occur just once. The top ten hold roughly 18% of the sample. Reading from cysteine to phenylalanine, the CDR3 counts 17 amino acids. Of all the DNA, just the CDR3 is kept, 51 bases in frame from base 1. CDR1 SNHLY and CDR2 FYNNEI were looked up in the germline V gene. V is pruned by 0 bases and J by 2 bases, leaving 7 bases of the junction without a gene match. The trial excluded patients who had a history of autoimmune disease or who were on systemic immunosuppression. In every dose cohort, peripheral blood was drawn for TCR sequencing at baseline, cycle 4 day 1, and cycle 7 day 1. Samples came from an open-label, multicenter, first-in-human phase I dose-escalation trial of ivuxolimab. The trial enrolled adults with locally advanced or metastatic head and neck squamous cell, hepatocellular, melanoma or renal cell carcinoma. Before TCR sequencing, CD4+ T cells and CD8+ T cells from peripheral blood were sorted into separate populations.

Findings and caveats that apply to the study as a whole: Clonal expansion of both CD4+ and CD8+ blood T cells was observed from baseline to week 6 at doses 0.1 to 3.0 mg/kg. Partial responders in the 0.1-3.0 mg/kg groups had among the lowest normalized peripheral clonal expansion, especially among CD8+ T cells. The antigen specificity of the clonally expanded peripheral T cells was not determined. Low levels of normalized T-cell clonal expansion were also seen in some patients who did not respond. After ivuxolimab, expanded clones were on average more numerous among CD8+ T cells than among CD4+ T cells.

The clonotype comes from an adult with an advanced solid tumor such as melanoma, head and neck, liver or kidney cancer. The V and J genes are TRBV2 and TRBJ2-3, and TRBD1 aligns with 8 junction nucleotides. The sequenced sample was CD4+ or CD8+ T cells sorted from blood, obtained in a trial of the OX40 agonist ivuxolimab. The CDR3 here reads CASSEARGTGYTDTQYF. The DNA sequence follows: TGTGCCAGCAGTGAAGCAAGGGGGACAGGCTACACAGATACGCAGTATTTT. Supplemented by the reference TRBV2 and TRBJ2-3 proteins around the CDR3, the complete variable domain is EPEVTQTPSHQVTQMGQEVILRCVPISNHLYFYWYRQILGQKVEFLVSFYNNEISEKSEIFDDQFSVERPDGSNFTLKIRSTKLEDSAMYFCASSEARGTGYTDTQYFGPGTRLTVL.